The TCR beta chain under discussion was sequenced for a study of T cells after posttransplantation cyclophosphamide. Busulfan-fludarabine conditioning, marrow transplant, and cyclophosphamide on days +3 and +4 were administered. TCRdb keeps only in-frame clones here, not all; method: immunoSEQ multiplex PCR. The sample includes more than 2,000 clones, 71% seen only once; the top ten take approximately 8%. With V trimmed by 4 bases and J by 4 bases, 6 bases remained unmatched. Germline lookup yields CDR1 SEHNR and CDR2 FQNEAQ (reference sequence). This CDR3 is 16 amino acids long. The material sequenced was PBMCs, taken 33 to 35 days after a stem cell transplant with posttransplant cyclophosphamide. The sequence came from a male patient in his fifties who received an allogeneic stem cell transplant from a related donor and was CMV-positive. Some T cells may arise from the graft donor. The gene calls are TRBV7-9 and TRBJ2-5, with 13 bases that match TRBD2. This CDR3 is CASSYGTSGIRETQYF. DNA for the CDR3: TGTGCCAGCAGCTACGGGACTAGCGGGATCCGAGAGACCCAGTACTTC.